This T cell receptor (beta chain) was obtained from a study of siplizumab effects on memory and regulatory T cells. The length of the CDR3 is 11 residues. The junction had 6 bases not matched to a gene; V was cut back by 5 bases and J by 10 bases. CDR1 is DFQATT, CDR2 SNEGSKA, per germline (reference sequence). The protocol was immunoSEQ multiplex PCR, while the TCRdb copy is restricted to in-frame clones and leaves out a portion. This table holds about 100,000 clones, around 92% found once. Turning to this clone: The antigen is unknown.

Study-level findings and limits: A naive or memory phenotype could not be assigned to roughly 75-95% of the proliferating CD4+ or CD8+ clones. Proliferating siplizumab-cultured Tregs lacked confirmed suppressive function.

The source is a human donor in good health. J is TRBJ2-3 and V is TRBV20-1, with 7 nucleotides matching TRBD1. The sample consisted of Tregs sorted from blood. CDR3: CSAWTGGAQYF. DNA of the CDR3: TGCAGTGCTTGGACAGGCGGAGCGCAGTATTTT.